This T cell receptor beta chain was sequenced during a study of cytomegalovirus exposure and HLA in healthy donors. 60 Vbeta and 13 Jbeta primers were used in PCR. TCRdb's table, derived via immunoSEQ multiplex PCR, lists solely in-frame clones and lacks some. The table records approximately 140,000 clones, about 80% of them present only once. The germline V and J ends were trimmed by 4 bases and 7 bases, with 20 bases remaining between them. The CDR3 spans 16 residues. Germline V gene sequence: CDR1 KGHSH, CDR2 LQKENI. On this clone: Antigen: not known.

Whole-study findings and limits: A few of the chains that were CMV-associated were confirmed in vitro to be specific for CMV antigens.

The V call is TRBV18, the J call TRBJ2-1, with TRBD2 as a possible D gene (5 bases). The sequenced material came from PBMCs. The receptor was derived from a middle-aged man in good health and CMV-seropositive. CDR3 residues: CASSRDYGVIGNEQFF. The CDR3 DNA follows: TGTGCCAGCTCACGAGACTATGGAGTCATTGGGAATGAGCAGTTCTTC.